One and the same sample provided the 18 T cell receptor beta chains below, sequenced in a study of blood T cell repertoires in COVID-19. Profiled with immunoSEQ multiplex PCR; TCRdb holds only in-frame clones, not every one. In the table there are 70,000 to 95,000 clones, under 85% of which are singletons. The sample taken for sequencing was peripheral blood. The receptor set was obtained from a human donor in a cohort sampled during active COVID-19.

The CDR3 DNA is TGTGCCAGCAGCTTAGGCGGTAGCGGGGGAGAGACCCAGTACTTC. Translation gives CASSLGGSGGETQYF. The chain links TRBV7-8 to TRBJ2-5, with 9 bases matching TRBD2. The CDR3 has 15 amino acids. Germline values: CDR1 SGHVS, CDR2 FQNEAQ. J gave up 4 bases and V 1 base, and 4 bases lay outside the gene matches.

The CDR3 spells CASEQGPQEDEQFF. Written as DNA, the CDR3 is TGTGCCAGCGAACAGGGGCCCCAGGAGGATGAGCAGTTCTTC. V usage is TRBV6-5 and J usage is TRBJ2-1; 7 bases map to TRBD1. J lost 8 bases, V lost 8 bases, and 12 bases had no gene match. Germline CDR1 and CDR2: MNHEY and SVGAGI. The CDR3 is 14 residues long.

The V gene is TRBV18, the J gene TRBJ2-1; 9 nucleotides agree with TRBD1. The CDR3 length is 13 residues. Germline CDR1 and CDR2: KGHSH and LQKENI. V trimming: 3 bases; J trimming: 13 bases; junction bases outside the gene matches: 7. The CDR3 reads CASSPGDRGKQFF. The CDR3, as DNA: TGTGCCAGCTCACCCGGTGACAGGGGGAAACAGTTCTTC.

The chain is built from TRBV18 and TRBJ1-3, with a weak D call TRBD1 (5 bases). The CDR3 consists of 16 residues. The V and J ends lost 8 bases and 4 bases respectively, with 21 bases between them. Germline lookup yields CDR1 KGHSH and CDR2 LQKENI. CDR3 DNA: TGTGCCAGCCCCACATCACGGCAGGGTCGAGGAAACACCATATATTTT. Its protein is CASPTSRQGRGNTIYF.

This clone came up a few times. The CDR3 sequence: CASSFLVPGNQPQHF. The CDR3 nucleotides are TGTGCCAGCAGTTTCTTAGTCCCCGGCAATCAGCCCCAGCATTTT. The chain has TRBV28 and TRBJ1-5, with no clear D. Germline V CDR1 and CDR2: MDHEN, SYDVKM. The CDR3 contains 15 residues. V lost 3 bases, J lost 2 bases, and 11 bases lay in between.

The chain uses TRBV11-2 and TRBJ2-3, with a weak D call TRBD2 (6 bases). Deletions cut 6 bases from V and 5 bases from J, with 9 bases between. CDR3 size: 12 residues. The V gene's germline CDR1 is SGHAT and CDR2 FQNNGV. The CDR3: CASRGLGDTQYF. As DNA, the CDR3 is TGTGCCAGCAGGGGACTGGGAGATACGCAGTATTTT.

This chain uses TRBV11-2 with TRBJ2-1; 10 bases fit TRBD1. V gave up 6 bases and J gave up 9 bases; unmatched junction bases: 11. Per germline, CDR1 SGHAT and CDR2 FQNNGV. The CDR3 runs 15 residues. CDR3 bases: TGTGCCAGCAGTCTCGACAGGGGGCGCGTTCCTGAGCAGTTCTTC. It translates to CASSLDRGRVPEQFF.

This chain links TRBV27 with TRBJ2-7; perhaps TRBD1 as D (6 bases). CDR1 and CDR2 (germline): MNHEY, SMNVEV (reference sequence). Trimming removed 2 bases at V and 4 bases at J, with 15 bases between. The CDR3 is 15 residues long. CDR3 in amino acids: CASSLELGTSYEQYF. The CDR3, as DNA: TGTGCCAGCAGTTTAGAACTCGGGACATCTTACGAGCAGTACTTC.

The CDR3 loop reads CASSSGQRDTYEQYF. For the CDR3, the DNA is TGTGCCAGCAGCAGCGGACAGCGAGACACCTACGAGCAGTACTTC. The genes are TRBV5-4 and TRBJ2-7; tentatively, D is TRBD1 (6 bases). This CDR3 is built from 15 residues. CDR1 SGHNT and CDR2 YYREEE come from the germline V gene (reference sequence). Trimming cost V 4 bases and J 2 bases, with 16 bases left between them.

V gene TRBV12-3 or TRBV12-4 combines with J gene TRBJ2-7, with TRBD2 as a possible D gene (6 bases). V lost 7 bases and J 6 bases, leaving 13 bases between the germline ends. The CDR3 is 12 amino acids. The CDR3 loop reads CASNQMGGEQYF. For the CDR3, the DNA is TGTGCCAGCAACCAGATGGGGGGCGAGCAGTACTTC.

The V gene is TRBV4-2, the J gene TRBJ2-7, with 10 bases lining up with TRBD1. The CDR3 is 16 residues long. Germline V gives CDR1 LGHNA, CDR2 YNFKEQ. Germline trimming cut 4 bases from V and 4 bases from J; bases unmatched to any gene: 10. CDR3 in DNA: TGTGCCAGCAGCCGCCAGACAGGGGGCCCTTCTTACGAGCAGTACTTC. Its translation: CASSRQTGGPSYEQYF.

The J gene is TRBJ2-1, the V gene TRBV7-2, with 10 bases matching TRBD2. Trimming removed 5 bases from V and 9 bases from J; junction bases left unmatched: 7. Germline values: CDR1 SGHTA, CDR2 FQGNSA. The CDR3 loop spans 14 amino acids. For the CDR3, the DNA is TGTGCCAGCAGCAAGATAGCGGGGGGCGCTGAGCAGTTCTTC. Translated: CASSKIAGGAEQFF.

V and J are TRBV5-1 and TRBJ2-1, with D possibly being TRBD1 (5 bases). Germline lookup yields CDR1 SGHRS and CDR2 YFSETQ. Trimming removed 6 bases at V and 6 bases at J, with 13 bases between. This CDR3 spans 13 amino acids. The CDR3 coding sequence is TGCGCCAGCAAGGGCAGGGCGAGCAATGAGCAGTTCTTC. This codes for CASKGRASNEQFF.

The rearrangement links TRBV11-2 to TRBJ2-3, with TRBD1 as a possible D gene (5 bases). CDR3 length: 17 residues. Germline V gene data show CDR1 as SGHAT and CDR2 as FQNNGV. The V and J ends lost 5 bases and 1 base respectively, with 19 bases between them. CDR3 bases: TGTGCCAGCAGCCCATTCCTCCTCCGACAGCGCACAGATACGCAGTATTTT. Translation: CASSPFLLRQRTDTQYF.

The CDR3 region is CASSKGFYEQYF. The CDR3 DNA reads as TGTGCCAGCAGCAAGGGGTTCTACGAGCAGTACTTC. This chain joins TRBV11-2 and TRBJ2-7; possibly TRBD1 for D (5 bases). Trimming took 5 bases from V and 3 from J, leaving 8 bases between them. The germline V gene has CDR1 SGHAT and CDR2 FQNNGV. This CDR3 is 12 amino acids long.

The V call is TRBV5-1, the J call TRBJ1-4, with 8 bases fitting TRBD1. The trim removed 0 bases at V and 4 bases at J, leaving 5 bases unmatched. CDR1 and CDR2 from the germline V gene are SGHRS and YFSETQ. The CDR3 contains 16 residues. In DNA, the CDR3 is TGCGCCAGCAGCTTGGAAAGACAGGGGTATAATGAAAAACTGTTTTTT. Amino acids: CASSLERQGYNEKLFF.

The rearrangement uses TRBV29-1 and TRBJ1-2; 7 positions match TRBD1. V trimming: 2 bases; J trimming: 4 bases; junction bases outside the gene matches: 1. CDR3 size: 12 residues. Germline CDR1 reads SQVTM; CDR2 reads ANQGSEA. This CDR3 reads CSVERQGYGYTF. The CDR3 coding sequence is TGCAGCGTTGAAAGACAGGGCTATGGCTACACCTTC.

CDR3 loop: CASSADRRDSPLHF. CDR3 DNA: TGCGCCAGCAGCGCGGACAGGCGGGATTCACCCCTCCACTTT. V gene TRBV5-1 combines with J gene TRBJ1-6, with TRBD1 matching 7 bases. Germline lookup yields CDR1 SGHRS and CDR2 YFSETQ. The CDR3 loop spans 14 amino acids. V lost 4 bases to trimming and J lost 8 bases; unmatched junction nucleotides: 6.